Each of the 10 T cell receptor beta chains below was sequenced from the same sample in a study of cytotoxic CD8 clonotypes in ibrutinib-treated CLL. TCRdb's copy holds only in-frame clones and misses some; the assay was immunoSEQ multiplex PCR. The data hold roughly 42,000 clones, with 60% to 70% observed a single time. The source material was PBMCs, sampled after 24 months of ibrutinib treatment. All receptors come from a human donor with chronic lymphocytic leukemia.

The chain has TRBV19 and TRBJ1-4; 9 nucleotides line up with TRBD1. The V segment lost 4 bases and the J segment 5 bases; nucleotides outside the gene matches: 14. The CDR3 runs to 18 residues. Germline V gene lookup returns CDR1 LNHDA and CDR2 SQIVND (reference sequence). CDR3 DNA sequence: TGTGCCAGTAGTAAAACCGGGACAGGGATTTTACGGAATGAAAAACTGTTTTTT. Its protein is CASSKTGTGILRNEKLFF.

This clone was seen just once. The CDR3 reads CASSESGGGSDTQYF. The CDR3 coding sequence is TGTGCCAGTAGCGAAAGCGGGGGGGGGTCAGATACGCAGTATTTT. The chain couples TRBV19 to TRBJ2-3; TRBD2 agrees at 10 bases. The CDR3 spans 15 residues. The germline V gene encodes CDR1 LNHDA and CDR2 SQIVND (reference sequence). With V trimmed by 6 bases and J by 4 bases, 7 bases remained unmatched.

This clone came up once. The V gene is TRBV6-5, the J gene TRBJ2-7, with a possible D match to TRBD1 (6 bases). The CDR3 runs 15 residues. The V gene's germline CDR1 is MNHEY and CDR2 SVGAGI. Deletions cut 2 bases from V and 4 bases from J, with 15 bases between. The CDR3 sequence: CASSYVGGQGYEQYF. The CDR3 DNA is TGTGCCAGCAGTTACGTTGGGGGCCAGGGTTACGAGCAGTACTTC.

The chain is built from TRBV2 and TRBJ1-2, with D maybe TRBD1 (5 bases). V was clipped by 7 bases and J by 4 bases, with 10 bases between them. CDR3 length equals 12 residues. From germline, CDR1 is SNHLY and CDR2 FYNNEI. The CDR3 DNA reads as TGTGCCAGCAATGGGGGTCTCTATGGCTACACCTTC. Amino acids: CASNGGLYGYTF.

The chain uses TRBV6-4 and TRBJ2-1; the D is unclear. V lost 4 bases, J lost 5 bases, and 12 bases lay in between. The CDR3 contains 14 residues. CDR1 and CDR2 (germline): MRHNA, SNTAGT. CDR3 DNA sequence: TGTGCCAGCAGTGTGATAGCAAGTGACAATGAGCAGTTCTTC. This translates into CASSVIASDNEQFF.

The chain links TRBV5-1 to TRBJ1-1, with D unresolved. Germline V CDR1 and CDR2: SGHRS, YFSETQ. CDR3 length: 13 residues. Trimming pared 2 bases from V and 6 bases from J, leaving 11 bases between. In nucleotides, the CDR3 is TGCGCCAGCAGCTTAGAAAGAGGATCTGAAGCTTTCTTT. Residues: CASSLERGSEAFF.

The chain uses TRBV19 and TRBJ2-3; D gene ambiguous. Per germline, CDR1 LNHDA and CDR2 SQIVND (reference sequence). The CDR3 is 15 amino acids. Trimming cost V 6 bases and J 3 bases, with 16 bases left between them. The CDR3 loop is CASSAPGSQTDTQYF. The CDR3 DNA reads TGTGCCAGTAGCGCCCCGGGCTCCCAGACAGATACGCAGTATTTT.

The CDR3 loop reads CASGLGTHLGEQYF. The CDR3 DNA is TGTGCTAGTGGTTTGGGGACACATCTGGGGGAGCAGTACTTC. The chain uses TRBV12-5 and TRBJ2-7; tentatively, D is TRBD1 (5 bases). The CDR3 runs 14 residues. Germline-derived CDR1 and CDR2 are LGHNT and FRNRAP. V was trimmed by 1 base and J by 7 bases, leaving 14 bases between them.

The chain joins TRBV29-1 to TRBJ2-5; D is uncertain. The CDR3 covers 11 residues. V lost 5 bases and J 5 bases, leaving 9 bases between the germline ends. CDR1 SQVTM and CDR2 ANQGSEA come from the germline V gene. The CDR3 here is CSVNSLETQYF. CDR3 bases: TGCAGCGTTAATAGTTTGGAGACCCAGTACTTC.

This clone ranks as medium-sized. The genes are TRBV5-1 and TRBJ1-2, with unresolved D. Trimming left V 0 bases short and J 5 bases short, with 14 bases between. The CDR3 has 15 amino acids. Germline assignment: CDR1 SGHRS and CDR2 YFSETQ. The CDR3 DNA reads as TGCGCCAGCAGCTTGGCGGCCAGCGGACCGTATGGCTACACCTTC. Translation: CASSLAASGPYGYTF.